The rows below give T cell receptor beta chains drawn from one sample of a study of TIL therapy for anti-PD-1-resistant metastatic lung cancer. Only in-frame clones appear in the TCRdb table, and some are missing; sequencing was by immunoSEQ multiplex PCR. The data show 50,000 to 70,000 clones, 80% to 90% seen once. This material consisted of blood, taken at baseline. The receptors originated from a person aged 25 to 85 with non-small cell lung cancer. Each CDR3 is given with its conserved first and last residue. D genes are given only for firm matches. Size tells how often a clone was seen (once, few, many) or the class of an expanded clone, and some rows leave it out.

j_gene: TRBJ1-6
d_gene: TRBD1
v_gene: TRBV10-2
abundance: NA
CDR3aa: CASSDDREIRPLHF
CDR3nt: TGCGCCAGCAGTGATGACAGGGAGATTCGGCCCCTCCACTTT

j_gene: TRBJ2-7
d_gene: TRBD2
v_gene: TRBV4-3
abundance: medium-sized
CDR3aa: CASSQGTSGAYEQYF
CDR3nt: TGCGCCAGCAGCCAAGGGACTAGCGGGGCCTACGAGCAGTACTTC

j_gene: TRBJ2-2
d_gene: NA
v_gene: TRBV19
abundance: NA
CDR3aa: CASKELRIFGELFF
CDR3nt: TGTGCCAGTAAAGAACTCAGGATTTTCGGAGAGCTGTTTTTT

j_gene: TRBJ2-7
d_gene: NA
v_gene: TRBV4-3
abundance: once
CDR3aa: CASSQELGGYEQYF
CDR3nt: TGCGCCAGCAGCCAAGAATTAGGGGGCTACGAGCAGTACTTC

j_gene: TRBJ2-1
d_gene: TRBD2
v_gene: TRBV5-4
abundance: NA
CDR3aa: CASSLILAGWGDEQFF
CDR3nt: TGTGCCAGCAGCTTGATCCTAGCGGGATGGGGCGATGAGCAGTTCTTC

j_gene: TRBJ2-7
d_gene: TRBD2
v_gene: TRBV7-9
abundance: NA
CDR3aa: CASSLVSSGSHEQYF
CDR3nt: TGTGCCAGCAGCTTAGTTTCTAGCGGGAGCCACGAGCAGTACTTC

j_gene: TRBJ1-2
d_gene: NA
v_gene: TRBV4-1
abundance: once
CDR3aa: CASSQEGSPPAYGYTF
CDR3nt: TGCGCCAGCAGCCAAGAAGGCAGTCCCCCGGCATATGGCTACACCTTC

j_gene: TRBJ2-1
d_gene: NA
v_gene: TRBV6-5
abundance: NA
CDR3aa: CAILGPHNEQFF
CDR3nt: TGTGCCATATTAGGACCCCACAATGAGCAGTTCTTC

j_gene: TRBJ1-1
d_gene: TRBD1
v_gene: TRBV7-9
abundance: NA
CDR3aa: CASSTPGGRVNTEAFF
CDR3nt: TGTGCCAGCAGCACTCCAGGGGGCCGGGTGAACACTGAAGCTTTCTTT

j_gene: TRBJ2-4
d_gene: NA
v_gene: TRBV19
abundance: NA
CDR3aa: CASTSDPRPIAKNIQYF
CDR3nt: TGTGCCAGTACGTCGGACCCGAGACCGATAGCCAAAAACATTCAGTACTTC

j_gene: TRBJ2-5
d_gene: TRBD2
v_gene: TRBV27
abundance: NA
CDR3aa: CASSLLGEGQETQYF
CDR3nt: TGTGCCAGCAGTTTGCTGGGGGAGGGCCAAGAGACCCAGTACTTC

j_gene: TRBJ2-7
d_gene: TRBD1
v_gene: TRBV6-1
abundance: NA
CDR3aa: CASSEPDRVFGVSEQYF
CDR3nt: TGTGCCAGCAGTGAACCGGACAGGGTATTTGGCGTAAGCGAGCAGTACTTC

j_gene: TRBJ2-2
d_gene: TRBD1
v_gene: TRBV11-3
abundance: NA
CDR3aa: CASSLDTGAGELFF
CDR3nt: TGTGCCAGCAGCTTGGACACAGGGGCCGGGGAGCTGTTTTTT